This passage covers 28 T cell receptor beta chains from one sample sequenced in a study of cytomegalovirus exposure and HLA in healthy donors. Vbeta (60) and Jbeta (13) primers were used in the PCR. TCRdb's table, derived via immunoSEQ multiplex PCR, lists solely in-frame clones and lacks some. The sample consists of 200,000 or so clones, about 70% of them appearing once. Sequencing input: PBMCs. The receptors here all came from a middle-aged man in good health and CMV-seropositive.

The sample holds a few counts of this clone. The gene calls are TRBV5-1 and TRBJ2-3; TRBD2 aligns across 12 bases. There are 17 residues in the CDR3. The V and J ends lost 0 bases and 5 bases, in that order; junction bases with no gene match: 7. Germline V gives CDR1 SGHRS, CDR2 YFSETQ. The CDR3 loop is CASSLERLAGGGDTQYF. The CDR3 DNA reads TGCGCCAGCAGCTTGGAGCGGCTAGCGGGGGGGGGAGATACGCAGTATTTT.

The chain carries TRBV9 and TRBJ2-5, with a tentative D call TRBD1 (5 bases). The V and J ends lost 3 bases and 1 base respectively, with 7 bases between them. The CDR3 spans 13 residues. Per germline, CDR1 SGDLS and CDR2 YYNGEE. CDR3 DNA sequence: TGTGCCAGCAGCGCCGACAGCCAAGAGACCCAGTACTTC. This gives the protein CASSADSQETQYF.

The rearrangement joins TRBV13 to TRBJ1-3; D may be TRBD1 (5 bases). V was cut by 5 bases and J by 0 bases, with 14 bases left in between. This CDR3 region has 16 residues. CDR1 is PRHDT and CDR2 is FYEKMQ in the germline V gene (reference sequence). The DNA of the CDR3 is TGTGCCAGCAGCGCGACCCAGGGATTCTCTGGAAACACCATATATTTT. This codes for CASSATQGFSGNTIYF.

V and J are TRBV5-1 and TRBJ2-2, with a weak D call TRBD1 (5 bases). V was cut by 9 bases and J by 6 bases, with 18 bases left in between. The CDR3 length is 14 residues. The germline V gene has CDR1 SGHRS and CDR2 YFSETQ. The DNA for the CDR3 is TGCGCCACCTCTCAGGGCCTTAAGGCCGGGGAGCTGTTTTTT. It encodes CATSQGLKAGELFF.

This chain uses TRBV19 with TRBJ2-1, with 7 bases fitting TRBD1. The CDR3 is made up of 17 amino acids. In germline, CDR1 is LNHDA, CDR2 SQIVND (reference sequence). Trimming took 2 bases from V and 6 from J; bases not matched to a gene: 13. As DNA, the CDR3 is TGTGCCAGTAGTATACCCGAGGGGGACAGCCTACTCAATGAGCAGTTCTTC. This translates into CASSIPEGDSLLNEQFF.

J is TRBJ1-5 and V is TRBV19, with unresolved D. The CDR3 is 12 residues long. From germline, CDR1 is LNHDA and CDR2 SQIVND (reference sequence). V lost 3 bases to trimming and J lost 4 bases, with 4 bases between them. CDR3 amino acids: CASSMSNQPQHF. For the CDR3, the DNA is TGTGCCAGTAGTATGTCTAATCAGCCCCAGCATTTT.

The chain combines TRBV5-6 with TRBJ1-2, with D possibly being TRBD1 (6 bases). Germline V lookup: CDR1 SGHDT, CDR2 YYEEEE. There are 15 residues in the CDR3. V gave up 5 bases and J gave up 5 bases, with 19 bases separating them. CDR3 sequence: CASRPGVFSLYGYTF. The CDR3 nucleotides are TGTGCCAGCAGACCAGGGGTTTTTTCCCTTTATGGCTACACCTTC. Full variable domain (missing parts from reference TRBV5-6 and TRBJ1-2): DAGVTQSPTHLIKTRGQQVTLRCSPKSGHDTVSWYQQALGQGPQFIFQYYEEEERQRGNFPDRFSGHQFPNYSSELNVNALLLGDSALYLCASRPGVFSLYGYTFGSGTRLTVV.

This chain uses TRBV2 with TRBJ1-4, with D uncertain. The CDR3 covers 13 residues. The ends were cut back, 8 bases at V and 0 bases at J, with 7 bases in the middle. Germline CDR1 reads SNHLY; CDR2 reads FYNNEI. CDR3 in DNA: TGTGCCAGCGGAGGACCAACTAATGAAAAACTGTTTTTT. Its protein is CASGGPTNEKLFF. The full variable domain, in which reference TRBV2 and TRBJ1-4 provide the parts outside the CDR3, is EPEVTQTPSHQVTQMGQEVILRCVPISNHLYFYWYRQILGQKVEFLVSFYNNEISEKSEIFDDQFSVERPDGSNFTLKIRSTKLEDSAMYFCASGGPTNEKLFFGSGTQLSVL.

The rearrangement uses TRBV5-1 and TRBJ1-3; TRBD1 might be the D (5 bases). The CDR3 is made up of 15 amino acids. CDR1 SGHRS and CDR2 YFSETQ come from the germline V gene. The V and J ends lost 4 bases and 0 bases respectively, with 11 bases between them. The CDR3 coding sequence is TGCGCCAGCAGCCGGGGGGAGTTCTCTGGAAACACCATATATTTT. Amino acid sequence: CASSRGEFSGNTIYF.

The CDR3 is CASSENLRYGYTF. The CDR3 DNA sequence: TGTGCCAGCAGTGAAAATTTGAGGTATGGCTACACCTTC. The chain links TRBV6-1 to TRBJ1-2; D unresolved. The V gene lost 2 bases and the J gene lost 5 bases, with 9 bases spanning the gap. This CDR3 region has 13 residues. CDR1 and CDR2 from the germline V gene are MNHNS and SASEGT.

Only a few counts were recorded for this clone. The chain employs TRBV5-4 and TRBJ2-3, with 10 bases matching TRBD2. The CDR3 extends over 15 amino acids. Germline assignment: CDR1 SGHNT and CDR2 YYREEE (reference sequence). Germline trimming cut 4 bases from V and 5 bases from J; bases unmatched to any gene: 7. The CDR3 loop is CASSTSGGAGDTQYF. The DNA of the CDR3 is TGTGCCAGCAGCACCAGCGGGGGGGCAGGAGATACGCAGTATTTT.

This clone was seen just once. Other nucleotide sequences in the sample specify the same CDR3. V gene TRBV6-5 combines with J gene TRBJ2-3, with 12 bases that match TRBD1. Trimming at V came to 6 bases and at J to 5 bases, leaving 9 bases not matched to a gene. This CDR3 is built from 16 residues. Germline V gives CDR1 MNHEY, CDR2 SVGAGI. CDR3 nucleotides: TGTGCCAGCAGCTACCCCGGGACAGGGGGCAGAGATACGCAGTATTTT. This translates into CASSYPGTGGRDTQYF.

The chain combines TRBV9 with TRBJ1-2; 9 positions agree with TRBD1. V lost 4 bases and J lost 5; bases outside the gene matches: 12. The CDR3 consists of 16 residues. CDR1 and CDR2 (germline): SGDLS, YYNGEE. The DNA for the CDR3 is TGTGCCAGCAGCCGCCGCACAGGGGGCGCAGAATATGGCTACACCTTC. The encoded protein is CASSRRTGGAEYGYTF.

This chain joins TRBV6-1 and TRBJ2-1; 9 bases fit TRBD1. In germline, CDR1 is MNHNS, CDR2 SASEGT. The CDR3 covers 15 residues. V lost 7 bases to trimming and J lost 5 bases; unmatched junction nucleotides: 9. CDR3: CASKVTGGNNNEQFF. In DNA form, the CDR3 reads TGTGCCAGCAAGGTGACAGGGGGGAATAACAATGAGCAGTTCTTC.

The V gene is TRBV7-5, the J gene TRBJ2-7; no DNA check was done on the table's D call, TRBD1. TRBV7-5 is designated a pseudogene. The CDR3 runs 9 residues. CDR3 loop: CVGHHEQYF. CDR3 bases: TGTGTCGGACACCACGAGCAGTACTTC.

Only a few counts were recorded for this clone. The chain has TRBV6-1 and TRBJ1-5; D possibly corresponds to TRBD1 (5 bases). In germline, CDR1 is MNHNS, CDR2 SASEGT. CDR3 size: 14 residues. The germline V and J ends were trimmed by 2 bases and 2 bases, with 7 bases remaining between them. CDR3 coding DNA: TGTGCCAGCAGTGAACAGGGTGGCAATCAGCCCCAGCATTTT. Translating gives CASSEQGGNQPQHF.

The V call is TRBV7-9, the J call TRBJ2-7; maybe TRBD1 (8 bases). The V end lost 4 bases, the J end lost 4 bases, and 14 bases lay between the germline ends. CDR1 is SEHNR, CDR2 FQNEAQ, per germline (reference sequence). The CDR3 runs to 14 residues. The CDR3 DNA follows: TGTGCCAGCAGCTCCGACAGGGGAGGGTACGAGCAGTACTTC. Amino acids: CASSSDRGGYEQYF.

The chain couples TRBV5-4 to TRBJ1-1, with 7 bases fitting TRBD1. The CDR3 has 15 residues. With 4 bases clipped from V and 0 bases from J, the junction kept 6 bases outside the gene matches. Germline V gives CDR1 SGHNT, CDR2 YYREEE (reference sequence). The CDR3: CASSSNRGLNTEAFF. The CDR3 DNA reads as TGTGCCAGCAGCAGCAACAGGGGATTGAACACTGAAGCTTTCTTT.

V gene TRBV6-5 combines with J gene TRBJ2-5; TRBD2 agrees at 7 bases. Germline loops: CDR1 MNHEY, CDR2 SVGAGI. With 2 bases clipped from V and 5 bases from J, the junction kept 8 bases outside the gene matches. The CDR3 runs to 15 residues. The DNA of the CDR3 is TGTGCCAGCAGTTACGGGGAGGGTGTAGGCGAGACCCAGTACTTC. It specifies CASSYGEGVGETQYF.

V usage is TRBV10-1 and J usage is TRBJ1-5, with 7 bases that match TRBD1. The germline V gene has CDR1 WNHNN and CDR2 SYGVQD (reference sequence). This CDR3 is 17 amino acids long. V was clipped by 6 bases and J by 4 bases; unmatched bases: 15. In DNA, the CDR3 is TGCGCCAGCAGCCTATTACTTCCCGGGACAGCTAATCAGCCCCAGCATTTT. This codes for CASSLLLPGTANQPQHF.

This clone was observed a few times. The chain is built from TRBV2 and TRBJ1-5; 9 nucleotides line up with TRBD1. V dropped 6 bases and J dropped 5; count of bases not matched to a gene: 8. CDR1 and CDR2 from the germline V gene are SNHLY and FYNNEI. CDR3 length: 15 amino acids. This CDR3 reads CASRSGTGNYQPQHF. CDR3 sequence (DNA): TGTGCCAGCAGGTCCGGGACAGGGAATTATCAGCCCCAGCATTTT.

The genes are TRBV19 and TRBJ1-6, with D perhaps TRBD1 (5 bases). The CDR3 contains 14 residues. Germline V gives CDR1 LNHDA, CDR2 SQIVND (reference sequence). The V end was cut by 11 bases, the J end by 8 bases, with 19 bases between. CDR3 amino acids: CASRGGPKDSPLHF. CDR3 nucleotides: TGTGCCTCTAGGGGCGGCCCGAAGGATTCACCCCTCCACTTT. The full variable domain, rest sourced from reference TRBV19 and TRBJ1-6, is DGGITQSPKYLFRKEGQNVTLSCEQNLNHDAMYWYRQDPGQGLRLIYYSQIVNDFQKGDIAEGYSVSREKKESFPLTVTSAQKNPTAFYLCASRGGPKDSPLHFGNGTRLTVT.

The chain joins TRBV2 to TRBJ1-5; TRBD1 matches 8 bases. This CDR3 has 15 amino acids. In germline, CDR1 is SNHLY, CDR2 FYNNEI. The V and J ends lost 5 bases and 7 bases, in that order; junction bases with no gene match: 10. CDR3 DNA: TGTGCCAGCAGTCGGATGACAGGGGACAACCAGCCCCAGCATTTT. Protein product: CASSRMTGDNQPQHF. The full variable domain, rest sourced from reference TRBV2 and TRBJ1-5, is EPEVTQTPSHQVTQMGQEVILRCVPISNHLYFYWYRQILGQKVEFLVSFYNNEISEKSEIFDDQFSVERPDGSNFTLKIRSTKLEDSAMYFCASSRMTGDNQPQHFGDGTRLSIL.

The chain links TRBV28 to TRBJ2-2; 9 bases agree with TRBD2. The V gene's germline CDR1 is MDHEN and CDR2 SYDVKM. The CDR3 is 17 amino acids. The V and J ends lost 3 bases and 1 base, in that order; junction bases with no gene match: 6. DNA for the CDR3: TGTGCCAGCAGTTTTTCGCTAGCGGGGAAGAACACCGGGGAGCTGTTTTTT. It translates to CASSFSLAGKNTGELFF.

The CDR3 coding sequence is TGTGCCAGCAGTTTATCGGACAGGGCCTACGAGCAGTACTTC. Translation gives CASSLSDRAYEQYF. The chain carries TRBV27 and TRBJ2-7, with 8 bases lining up with TRBD1. Germline V gene sequence: CDR1 MNHEY, CDR2 SMNVEV (reference sequence). The ends lost 0 bases at V and 2 bases at J; junction bases unmatched: 0. The CDR3 runs to 14 residues.

The chain recombines TRBV7-2 with TRBJ2-1, with 12 bases identical to TRBD2. V trimming: 5 bases; J trimming: 6 bases; junction bases outside the gene matches: 8. The germline V gene encodes CDR1 SGHTA and CDR2 FQGNSA. The CDR3 has 16 residues. The CDR3: CASSPRTSGAINEQFF. CDR3 nucleotide sequence: TGTGCCAGCAGCCCCAGGACTAGCGGGGCGATCAATGAGCAGTTCTTC.

This clone was seen only once. J is TRBJ1-5 and V is TRBV2, with a tentative D call TRBD1 (5 bases). Trimming took 4 bases from V and 0 from J, leaving 19 bases between them. Germline assignment: CDR1 SNHLY and CDR2 FYNNEI. The CDR3 is 18 amino acids. CDR3 DNA: TGTGCCAGCAGTGGGGGCCGTTGGAGGGAGTATAGCAATCAGCCCCAGCATTTT. This codes for CASSGGRWREYSNQPQHF. Full variable domain (outside the CDR3, taken from reference TRBV2 and TRBJ1-5): EPEVTQTPSHQVTQMGQEVILRCVPISNHLYFYWYRQILGQKVEFLVSFYNNEISEKSEIFDDQFSVERPDGSNFTLKIRSTKLEDSAMYFCASSGGRWREYSNQPQHFGDGTRLSIL.

The V gene is TRBV7-2, the J gene TRBJ1-2, with D unresolved. This CDR3 spans 13 amino acids. CDR1 is SGHTA, CDR2 FQGNSA, per germline. V was pared by 5 bases and J by 8 bases, with 15 bases between. CDR3 residues: CASSPLEGRGYTF. In DNA, the CDR3 is TGTGCCAGCAGCCCCCTCGAAGGGAGAGGCTACACCTTC.